This TCR beta chain came from a study of Ad26.COV2.S vaccination and SARS-CoV-2 variants. Repertoires were generated with immunoSEQ multiplex PCR, while TCRdb's copy carries only in-frame clones and drops some. The sample lists over 110,000 clones; roughly 89% were seen once. CDR3 length: 14 residues. Germline V CDR1 and CDR2: KGHSH, LQKENI. The germline V and J ends were trimmed by 3 bases and 3 bases, with 12 bases remaining between them. General study results and limits: Comparability of non-spike TCR breadth was observed across vaccine and placebo recipients. Marked by substantial breadth, spike-specific CD8+ and CD4+ T cell responses were reportedly seen after vaccination.

This clone has only one observation. What it binds is not known. V usage is TRBV18 and J usage is TRBJ2-7; maybe TRBD2 (6 bases). This specimen consisted of peripheral blood, obtained after recovery from COVID-19. This TCR was recovered from a human donor who had recovered from COVID-19. CDR3 amino acids: CASSPNRGIYEQYF. The CDR3 DNA follows: TGTGCCAGCTCACCGAACCGGGGGATCTACGAGCAGTACTTC.